A single sample gave rise to the 29 T cell receptor beta chains below, sequenced in a study of blood T cell repertoires in COVID-19. Sequencing was performed with immunoSEQ multiplex PCR; in TCRdb, only in-frame clones are kept and a portion is missing. The data show roughly 200,000 clones, about 88% seen once. The sequenced sample consisted of PBMCs or T cells enriched from blood (not recorded which). All receptors derive from a woman between 40 and 50 years old in a cohort exposed to, infected with or recovered from COVID-19 (not recorded which).

CDR3 protein: CASSVGTGARYEQYF. DNA of the CDR3: TGTGCCAGCAGCGTAGGGACGGGAGCAAGGTACGAGCAGTACTTC. The chain combines TRBV9 with TRBJ2-7; TRBD2 might be the D (6 bases). The CDR3 is made up of 15 amino acids. The V gene's germline CDR1 is SGDLS and CDR2 YYNGEE. Deletions cut 0 bases from V and 4 bases from J, with 14 bases between.

The V call is TRBV4-2, the J call TRBJ1-2, with 9 bases identical to TRBD1. The CDR3 consists of 15 residues. V was clipped by 3 bases and J by 6 bases; unmatched bases: 8. The germline CDR1 and CDR2 sequences are LGHNA and YNFKEQ. The CDR3 region is CASSQTGTGNHGYTF. The CDR3, as DNA: TGTGCCAGCAGCCAGACCGGGACAGGGAACCATGGCTACACCTTC.

V and J are TRBV27 and TRBJ1-2; D unresolved. The length of the CDR3 is 16 residues. V gave up 3 bases and J gave up 4 bases, with 18 bases separating them. Germline V CDR1 and CDR2: MNHEY, SMNVEV (reference sequence). The CDR3 nucleotides are TGTGCCAGCAGTTTCAGATTCGCAGGTGGTGGCTATGGCTACACCTTC. This codes for CASSFRFAGGGYGYTF.

The V call is TRBV2, the J call TRBJ2-3, with unresolved D. This CDR3 comprises 12 residues. The V and J ends lost 4 bases and 6 bases respectively, with 8 bases between them. Germline-derived CDR1 and CDR2 are SNHLY and FYNNEI. The chain's CDR3 is CASSVRSDTQYF. Written as DNA, the CDR3 is TGTGCCAGCAGTGTTCGGAGTGATACGCAGTATTTT.

As for this clone: Its ends do not fully match the called genes, so a read error is possible. This chain connects TRBV13 to TRBJ1-3; D unresolved. This CDR3 is 15 amino acids long. CDR1 and CDR2 (germline): PRHDT, FYEKMQ (reference sequence). CDR3 region: CASSLGPSSGNTIYF. The CDR3 DNA reads as TGTGCCAGCAGCCTAGGACCGAGCTCTGGAAACACCATATATTTT.

CDR3 DNA sequence: TGCGCCAGTGGACTAGCGGGAGGTGACAATGAGCAGTTCTTC. This gives the protein CASGLAGGDNEQFF. The rearrangement joins TRBV10-1 to TRBJ2-1; 14 positions agree with TRBD2. Germline CDR1 and CDR2: WNHNN and SYGVQD (reference sequence). V was clipped by 9 bases and J by 5 bases; unmatched bases: 3. The CDR3 is 14 amino acids.

The V call is TRBV6-1, the J call TRBJ2-7, with 9 bases fitting TRBD1. This CDR3 has 16 amino acids. The germline V gene encodes CDR1 MNHNS and CDR2 SASEGT. The trim removed 1 base at V and 1 base at J, leaving 5 bases unmatched. The CDR3 sequence is CASSEESGTGSYEQYF. CDR3 nucleotide sequence: TGTGCCAGCAGTGAAGAATCCGGGACAGGGTCCTACGAGCAGTACTTC.

The rearrangement uses TRBV27 and TRBJ1-5; D is possibly TRBD1 (6 bases). Deletions cut 6 bases from V and 3 bases from J, with 12 bases between. The CDR3 is made up of 14 amino acids. Looked up from germline, CDR1 is MNHEY and CDR2 is SMNVEV (reference sequence). The CDR3, as DNA: TGTGCCAGCAGCCCAACAGGGAACAATCAGCCCCAGCATTTT. Translated, it gives CASSPTGNNQPQHF.

The rearrangement uses TRBV13 and TRBJ2-7, with no clear D. Germline assignment: CDR1 PRHDT and CDR2 FYEKMQ (reference sequence). This CDR3 is built from 11 residues. Between the trimmed V and J ends, which lost 4 bases and 7 bases, there was a span of 8 bases. CDR3 nucleotides: TGTGCCAGCAGCTCTTCAGAAGAGCAGTACTTC. As protein: CASSSSEEQYF.

Comments on this clone: The junction shows a germline mismatch at one end, possibly a read error. CDR3 protein: CASSLASIETQYF. The CDR3 nucleotides read TGTGCCAGCAGCCTAGCTAGTATAGAGACCCAGTACTTC. This chain links TRBV7-8 with TRBJ2-5; possible D gene TRBD2, 5 bases. The germline gives CDR1 SGHVS, CDR2 FQNEAQ. The CDR3 spans 13 residues.

V and J are TRBV5-1 and TRBJ2-7; possible D gene TRBD2, 7 bases. The ends were cut back, 4 bases at V and 2 bases at J, with 19 bases in the middle. This CDR3 is built from 16 residues. Germline lookup yields CDR1 SGHRS and CDR2 YFSETQ. CDR3 DNA sequence: TGCGCCAGCAGCCCGGGGAGGGGGGGGAGGGCCTACGAGCAGTACTTC. This translates into CASSPGRGGRAYEQYF.

Only a few counts were recorded for this clone. J is TRBJ1-2 and V is TRBV7-2, with 10 nucleotides matching TRBD1. Germline V gives CDR1 SGHTA, CDR2 FQGNSA. J lost 4 bases, V lost 5 bases, and 4 bases had no gene match. This CDR3 has 14 residues. In DNA, the CDR3 is TGTGCCAGCAGCAAGACAGGGGGCATCTATGGCTACACCTTC. It is translated as CASSKTGGIYGYTF.

The chain's CDR3 is CASSFSSGSFTGELFF. The CDR3 DNA reads TGTGCCAGCAGCTTCTCTAGCGGGAGTTTCACCGGGGAGCTGTTTTTT. The chain employs TRBV11-3 and TRBJ2-2; TRBD2 agrees at 10 bases. Per germline, CDR1 SGHNT and CDR2 YENEEA. Unmatched junction bases numbered 5, after V lost 3 bases and J lost 4 bases. The CDR3 sequence is 16 residues long.

The chain uses TRBV19 and TRBJ2-1, with D possibly TRBD2 on 6 matching bases. The germline V gene encodes CDR1 LNHDA and CDR2 SQIVND (reference sequence). Trimming removed 3 bases from V and 5 bases from J, with 14 bases in between. The CDR3 sequence is 15 residues long. For the CDR3, the DNA is TGTGCCAGTAGTATTTCGCGGGACGGCCACAATGAGCAGTTCTTC. This translates into CASSISRDGHNEQFF.

J is TRBJ1-5 and V is TRBV24-1, with D perhaps matching TRBD1 (5 bases). The CDR3 runs to 17 residues. V lost 5 bases and J lost 2, with 18 bases in between. Germline V gene lookup returns CDR1 KGHDR and CDR2 SFDVKD. CDR3 residues: CATSAGDSGAGNQPQHF. CDR3 DNA sequence: TGTGCCACCAGTGCGGGGGATAGCGGGGCAGGCAATCAGCCCCAGCATTTT.

The chain has TRBV27 and TRBJ2-2; maybe TRBD2 (5 bases). V shed 3 bases and J shed 4 bases, with 21 bases lying between them. CDR3 size: 18 residues. CDR1 is MNHEY and CDR2 is SMNVEV in the germline V gene (reference sequence). CDR3 coding DNA: TGTGCCAGCAGTTTGTTGACCGCAACGACCAGCGGCACCGGGGAGCTGTTTTTT. This sequence encodes CASSLLTATTSGTGELFF.

The chain has TRBV11-2 and TRBJ2-1; 7 nucleotides agree with TRBD2. V lost 0 bases, J lost 10 bases, and 3 bases stayed unmatched. Germline V CDR1 and CDR2: SGHAT, FQNNGV. CDR3 size: 13 residues. In DNA, the CDR3 is TGTGCCAGCAGCTTAGATCTAGCGGTGGAGCAGTTCTTC. Its protein is CASSLDLAVEQFF.

The V gene is TRBV5-6, the J gene TRBJ1-5; tentative D call: TRBD1 (6 bases). Trimming removed 2 bases at V and 1 base at J, with 7 bases between. This CDR3 has 14 amino acids. Germline assignment: CDR1 SGHDT and CDR2 YYEEEE. The CDR3 DNA follows: TGTGCCAGCAGCTTAGGGGGAAGCAATCAGCCCCAGCATTTT. It specifies CASSLGGSNQPQHF.

This clone was counted a single time. This chain uses TRBV7-8 with TRBJ1-1, with 9 bases fitting TRBD1. The J segment lost 5 bases and the V segment lost 5 bases, leaving 9 bases of the junction unmatched. The CDR3 is 15 amino acids. Germline lookup yields CDR1 SGHVS and CDR2 FQNEAQ. The CDR3 protein is CASSKEQGAETEAFF. The CDR3 DNA sequence: TGTGCCAGCAGCAAAGAACAGGGGGCTGAAACTGAAGCTTTCTTT.

With regard to this clone: The same CDR3 also results from other DNA sequences found in this sample. The rearrangement uses TRBV7-9 and TRBJ1-1; D not resolved. Per germline, CDR1 SEHNR and CDR2 FQNEAQ (reference sequence). The V end lost 3 bases, the J end lost 7 bases, and 6 bases lay between the germline ends. The CDR3 is 11 amino acids. This chain's CDR3 is CASSFGGEAFF. The CDR3 DNA sequence: TGTGCCAGCAGCTTTGGCGGTGAAGCTTTCTTT.

The chain has TRBV2 and TRBJ2-1; no clear D. V was clipped by 6 bases and J by 0 bases, with 12 bases between them. Per germline, CDR1 SNHLY and CDR2 FYNNEI. CDR3 length: 15 residues. The CDR3 sequence: CASRVSWSSYNEQFF. The CDR3 DNA is TGTGCCAGCAGAGTTAGCTGGAGCTCCTACAATGAGCAGTTCTTC.

The chain uses TRBV7-6 and TRBJ2-7; D might be TRBD2 (6 bases). Trimming removed 2 bases from V and 7 bases from J, with 21 bases in between. The CDR3 is 16 amino acids. CDR1 and CDR2 from the germline V gene are SGHVS and FNYEAQ. This CDR3 is CASSLQTGRGMGEQYF. The CDR3 DNA is TGTGCCAGCAGCTTACAGACCGGGAGAGGCATGGGGGAGCAGTACTTC.

The CDR3 spells CASSLVVQVGYGYTF. CDR3 sequence (DNA): TGTGCCAGCAGCTTAGTTGTCCAGGTCGGCTATGGCTACACCTTC. V and J are TRBV7-8 and TRBJ1-2; D is uncertain. Between the trimmed V and J ends, which lost 1 base and 4 bases, there was a span of 13 bases. The length of the CDR3 is 15 residues. Germline CDR1 SGHVS, CDR2 FQNEAQ.

This clone was found a few times. A much bigger clone sits one base away, suggesting this may be a read error. This chain joins TRBV25-1 and TRBJ2-2; 10 nucleotides line up with TRBD1. The V segment lost 6 bases and the J segment 3 bases; nucleotides outside the gene matches: 4. The CDR3 is 15 amino acids. CDR1 is MGHDK and CDR2 is SYGVNS in the germline V gene. CDR3 sequence reads: CASRAGTGDTGELFF. The CDR3 nucleotides are TGTGCCAGCAGAGCCGGGACAGGGGACACCGGGGAGCTGTTTTTT.

The gene calls are TRBV27 and TRBJ1-2, with a weak D call TRBD1 (6 bases). The CDR3 sequence is 17 residues long. CDR1 is MNHEY, CDR2 SMNVEV, per germline (reference sequence). Trimming stripped 0 bases from V and 4 bases from J, with 18 bases between. DNA for the CDR3: TGTGCCAGCAGTTTATCGATTGGGGGCAGGGTGGGCTATGGCTACACCTTC. It specifies CASSLSIGGRVGYGYTF.

This chain links TRBV19 with TRBJ1-1; weak D call: TRBD1 (5 bases). The germline V gene has CDR1 LNHDA and CDR2 SQIVND (reference sequence). The CDR3 loop spans 14 amino acids. V lost 5 bases and J 1 base, leaving 11 bases between the germline ends. CDR3 coding DNA: TGTGCCAGTAGTTGGGGCTCCGCGAACACTGAAGCTTTCTTT. Translated: CASSWGSANTEAFF.

The rearrangement joins TRBV6-5 to TRBJ2-1; the match to TRBD1 covers 7 bases. This CDR3 is 10 amino acids long. Germline V gene sequence: CDR1 MNHEY, CDR2 SVGAGI. Germline trimming cut 11 bases from V and 15 bases from J; bases unmatched to any gene: 10. The CDR3: CAGGTALLFF. The CDR3 DNA reads as TGTGCCGGTGGGACAGCCCTCCTGTTCTTC.

The gene calls are TRBV7-8 and TRBJ1-4; D not certain. Trimming stripped 6 bases from V and 3 bases from J, with 14 bases between. The CDR3 runs to 15 residues. Germline V gene data show CDR1 as SGHVS and CDR2 as FQNEAQ. The CDR3 nucleotides read TGTGCCAGCAGTTGGCGGGAGGGTTCTAATGAAAAACTGTTTTTT. Its translation: CASSWREGSNEKLFF.

The chain has TRBV6-1 and TRBJ2-7; maybe TRBD2 (5 bases). Germline lookup yields CDR1 MNHNS and CDR2 SASEGT. The CDR3 length is 14 residues. V gave up 3 bases and J gave up 2 bases, with 11 bases separating them. The chain's CDR3 is CASSDLGNPYEQYF. CDR3 DNA sequence: TGTGCCAGCAGTGACCTCGGGAATCCCTACGAGCAGTACTTC.